The 29 T cell receptor beta chains presented below share a single source sample, sequenced in a study of T cells in Graves' hyperthyroidism and ophthalmopathy. RNA transcripts yielded amplified TCR beta CDR3 regions. Using the HTBI primer set, a first-round RT-PCR was run on the TCR CDR3. TCRdb used MiXCR to reprocess the multiplex PCR reads, holding one entry per CDR3 protein. The table has approximately 600,000 distinct CDR3 sequences, around 16% seen once. Sample: blood. Receptors were obtained from a woman in her twenties or thirties with Graves' hyperthyroidism.

This clonotype was counted at least ten times. The chain links TRBV11-2 to TRBJ2-2; a possible D gene is TRBD2 (6 bases). The CDR3 consists of 15 residues. Germline lookup yields CDR1 SGHAT and CDR2 FQNNGV. V lost 1 base and J 2 bases, leaving 8 bases between the germline ends. CDR3 sequence reads: CASSLGLVNTGELFF. The CDR3 region has the DNA TGTGCCAGCAGCTTAGGACTAGTCAACACCGGGGAGCTGTTTTTT.

This clonotype was found a few times. The V call is TRBV25-1, the J call TRBJ2-7, with a possible D match to TRBD1 (5 bases). V was cut by 4 bases and J by 7 bases, with 23 bases left in between. CDR1 and CDR2 (germline): MGHDK, SYGVNS. The CDR3 runs to 16 residues. CDR3 nucleotides: TGTGCCAGCAGTGTACCCGGCCAGGGTTGGTCCGGGGAGCAGTACTTC. Translation: CASSVPGQGWSGEQYF.

This clonotype was seen repeatedly, ten times or more. V gene TRBV7-9 combines with J gene TRBJ2-5, with D possibly TRBD2 on 6 matching bases. The germline gives CDR1 SEHNR, CDR2 FQNEAQ (reference sequence). Trimming took 3 bases from V and 5 from J, leaving 25 bases between them. The CDR3 sequence is 18 residues long. CDR3 bases: TGTGCCAGCAGCTTTCCCCCCGTCTCCGTGGAGGGACCGGAGACCCAGTACTTC. Its protein is CASSFPPVSVEGPETQYF.

This clonotype appeared a few times. V gene TRBV28 combines with J gene TRBJ1-3; no definite D call. The CDR3 contains 15 residues. CDR1 and CDR2 from the germline V gene are MDHEN and SYDVKM. V gave up 2 bases and J gave up 3 bases, with 11 bases separating them. The CDR3 bases are TGTGCCAGCAGTTTAGAGAGCAGAGTTGGAAACACCATATATTTT. Amino acids: CASSLESRVGNTIYF.

This chain links TRBV20-1 with TRBJ2-3; 12 bases fit TRBD2. Germline lookup yields CDR1 DFQATT and CDR2 SNEGSKA (reference sequence). The CDR3 loop spans 17 amino acids. Trimming cost V 1 base and J 5 bases; bases outside gene matches: 10. CDR3 DNA sequence: TGCAGTGCTAGAGTACCGAGACTAGCGGGAGTTTTAGATACGCAGTATTTT. This gives the protein CSARVPRLAGVLDTQYF.

The rearrangement links TRBV18 to TRBJ2-7, with D perhaps given as TRBD1 or TRBD2 (6 bases each). The CDR3 sequence is 13 residues long. Germline loops: CDR1 KGHSH, CDR2 LQKENI. V shed 8 bases and J shed 6 bases, with 17 bases lying between them. The CDR3 DNA reads as TGTGCCAGCAGCGTAGAGGGGGGTGGCGAGCAGTACTTC. It encodes CASSVEGGGEQYF.

This clonotype came up many times. The chain couples TRBV7-9 to TRBJ2-7; the match to TRBD2 covers 9 bases. Germline values: CDR1 SEHNR, CDR2 FQNEAQ (reference sequence). The CDR3 runs to 17 residues. Trimming cost V 3 bases and J 6 bases; bases outside gene matches: 15. Here the CDR3 DNA reads TGTGCCAGCAGCTTCCTCAGTGTGATAGCGGGAGTTGGCGAGCAGTACTTC. Its protein is CASSFLSVIAGVGEQYF.

Many counts were recorded for this clonotype. The rearrangement links TRBV28 to TRBJ1-5; D call uncertain. The CDR3 has 14 amino acids. Germline loops: CDR1 MDHEN, CDR2 SYDVKM. Trimming took off 6 bases at V and 5 bases at J, with 14 bases between the two ends. The CDR3 DNA is TGTGCCAGCAGCTGGAGAGACATAGATCAGCCCCAGCATTTT. It yields the protein CASSWRDIDQPQHF.

The chain has TRBV20-1 and TRBJ2-2; 9 bases line up with TRBD2. The CDR3 totals 14 residues. The J segment lost 1 base and the V segment lost 6 bases, leaving 3 bases of the junction unmatched. The V gene's germline CDR1 is DFQATT and CDR2 SNEGSKA (reference sequence). CDR3 region: CSAPAGGNTGELFF. The DNA of the CDR3 is TGCAGTGCCCCAGCGGGAGGGAACACCGGGGAGCTGTTTTTT.

The rearrangement links TRBV4-1 to TRBJ1-2; D is ambiguous. Germline CDR1 reads MGHRA; CDR2 reads YSYEKL. The germline V and J ends were trimmed by 0 bases and 2 bases, with 10 bases remaining between them. This CDR3 region has 15 residues. The chain's CDR3 is CASSQDLNKNYGYTF. CDR3 nucleotide sequence: TGCGCCAGCAGCCAAGATTTAAACAAGAACTATGGCTACACCTTC.

This clonotype was seen many times. This chain joins TRBV7-3 and TRBJ1-1; D not resolved. The CDR3 spans 13 residues. Germline V gives CDR1 SGHTA, CDR2 FQGTGA. V lost 3 bases, J lost 2 bases, and 7 bases lay in between. In nucleotides, the CDR3 is TGTGCCAGCAGCTTTTTACTAAACACTGAAGCTTTCTTT. Encoded protein: CASSFLLNTEAFF.

This clonotype was counted ten times or more. The rearrangement joins TRBV28 to TRBJ2-3; TRBD2 aligns across 11 bases. V shed 5 bases and J 0 bases; nucleotides not matched to a gene: 4. This CDR3 has 16 residues. In germline, CDR1 is MDHEN, CDR2 SYDVKM. As DNA, the CDR3 is TGTGCCAGCAGTACCCGGACTAGCGGGAGCACAGATACGCAGTATTTT. Translated: CASSTRTSGSTDTQYF.

With respect to this clonotype: Mismatch with germline at one junction end may stem from a read error. J is TRBJ2-3 and V is TRBV18, with TRBD2 identical over 14 bases. Germline values: CDR1 KGHSH, CDR2 LQKENI. CDR3 length equals 14 residues. CDR3 amino acids: CASSPGLAGDTRYF. The CDR3 DNA is TGTGCCAGCTCACCGGGACTAGCGGGAGATACGCGGTATTTT.

The gene calls are TRBV10-1 and TRBJ1-5; TRBD1 aligns across 9 bases. Germline values: CDR1 WNHNN, CDR2 SYGVQD (reference sequence). The CDR3 runs to 15 residues. The V segment lost 6 bases and the J segment 7 bases; nucleotides outside the gene matches: 10. The DNA for the CDR3 is TGCGCCAGCAGGGGGGACAGGGCCCTACGGCAGCCCCAGCATTTT. Protein product: CASRGDRALRQPQHF.

Many counts were recorded for this clonotype. The rearrangement joins TRBV2 to TRBJ2-1; 9 bases fit TRBD2. The CDR3 runs 14 residues. J lost 7 bases, V lost 3 bases, and 4 bases had no gene match. From germline, CDR1 is SNHLY and CDR2 FYNNEI. The chain's CDR3 is CASSEGTSKNEQFF. The DNA of the CDR3 is TGTGCCAGCAGTGAGGGGACTAGCAAGAATGAGCAGTTCTTC.

In this sample, this clonotype turned up many times. The chain couples TRBV5-1 to TRBJ2-3; D not certain. The CDR3 is 14 residues long. Germline CDR1 is SGHRS and CDR2 is YFSETQ. V was shortened by 2 bases and J by 2 bases, with 9 bases between the two germline ends. The CDR3 DNA sequence: TGCGCCAGCAGCTTTCTCAGACTCACAGATACGCAGTATTTT. Translated, it gives CASSFLRLTDTQYF.

This clonotype was counted at least ten times. This rearrangement joins TRBV5-5 to TRBJ2-3; D is uncertain. The V end was cut by 3 bases, the J end by 5 bases, with 4 bases between. In germline, CDR1 is SGHKS, CDR2 YYEKEE (reference sequence). The CDR3 runs to 11 residues. The CDR3 reads CASSSVDTQYF. In nucleotides, the CDR3 is TGTGCCAGCAGCTCGGTAGATACGCAGTATTTT.

In its sample, this clonotype was seen many times. The V call is TRBV7-2, the J call TRBJ2-7, with D unresolved. V dropped 4 bases and J dropped 1 base, with 11 bases sitting between them. Germline V CDR1 and CDR2: SGHTA, FQGNSA. The CDR3 consists of 14 residues. CDR3: CASSWADLSYEQYF. Written as DNA, the CDR3 is TGTGCCAGCAGCTGGGCGGACCTTTCCTACGAGCAGTACTTC.

This chain links TRBV19 with TRBJ2-1; the D call may be TRBD1 or TRBD2 (5 bases each). CDR1 is LNHDA and CDR2 is SQIVND in the germline V gene (reference sequence). V gave up 2 bases and J gave up 6 bases, with 14 bases separating them. This CDR3 spans 15 amino acids. The CDR3, as DNA: TGTGCCAGTAGTATAAACTCCGGTGGGGGCAATGAGCAGTTCTTC. It encodes CASSINSGGGNEQFF.

Points on this clonotype: A much larger clone differs by one base, so this may be a read error. The gene calls are TRBV12-3 or TRBV12-4 and TRBJ1-1, with D possibly matching TRBD1 (5 bases). The CDR3 spans 15 residues. The CDR3 is CASSLTGPLNTEALF. In nucleotides, the CDR3 is TGTGCCAGCAGTTTGACGGGACCTTTGAACACTGAAGCTCTCTTT.

This clonotype was counted a few times. The chain uses TRBV18 and TRBJ2-3; D remains unclear. V lost 3 bases, J lost 0 bases, and 13 bases lay in between. Germline V gene sequence: CDR1 KGHSH, CDR2 LQKENI. This CDR3 comprises 16 residues. In DNA, the CDR3 is TGTGCCAGCTCACCGACAAAGGTACCTAGCACAGATACGCAGTATTTT. Amino acids: CASSPTKVPSTDTQYF.

This clonotype was recorded a few times. V usage is TRBV19 and J usage is TRBJ1-1, with D possibly TRBD1 on 6 matching bases. Germline V gives CDR1 LNHDA, CDR2 SQIVND (reference sequence). V lost 3 bases to trimming and J lost 0 bases, with 11 bases between them. The CDR3 is made up of 15 amino acids. In DNA, the CDR3 is TGTGCCAGTAGTATCTCCGGGACATTGAACACTGAAGCTTTCTTT. This sequence encodes CASSISGTLNTEAFF.

This sequence joins TRBV5-1 and TRBJ2-3; possible D gene TRBD2, 5 bases. Trimming shortened V by 1 base and J by 2 bases, and 14 bases separated the two germline ends. CDR1 SGHRS and CDR2 YFSETQ come from the germline V gene. CDR3 length: 16 residues. The CDR3 DNA reads TGCGCCAGCAGCTTGATATTCGGGGTGGACACAGATACGCAGTATTTT. Translation: CASSLIFGVDTDTQYF.

As regards this clonotype: The junction does not match germline at one end; this may be a read error. The chain links TRBV7-7 to TRBJ2-5; 12 bases are shared with TRBD1. The germline gives CDR1 SSHAT, CDR2 FNYEAQ (reference sequence). This CDR3 region has 17 residues. The CDR3 nucleotides read TGTGCTAGCAGCCCGCGTGGGGGACAGGGGGCTGTAGAGACCCAGTACTTC. As protein: CASSPRGGQGAVETQYF.

The chain joins TRBV16 to TRBJ1-3; D might be TRBD1 (6 bases). Germline CDR1 is KGHSY and CDR2 is FQNENV. The CDR3 contains 15 residues. The V and J ends lost 4 bases and 4 bases respectively, with 14 bases between them. Here the CDR3 reads CASSLTRGLGNTIYF. The CDR3 DNA reads as TGTGCCAGCAGCCTCACGCGGGGGCTAGGAAACACCATATATTTT.

This clonotype was seen at least ten times. The chain has TRBV12-3 or TRBV12-4 and TRBJ2-3; D may be TRBD2 (6 bases). The CDR3 spans 15 residues. Trimming removed 4 bases from V and 7 bases from J, with 18 bases in between. The CDR3, as DNA: TGTGCCAGCAGTTCAAAATTTGGGGGAGGTCATACGCAGTATTTT. Amino acid sequence: CASSSKFGGGHTQYF.

The V and J genes are TRBV11-2 and TRBJ1-5; D possibly corresponds to TRBD1 (5 bases). Germline V CDR1 and CDR2: SGHAT, FQNNGV. V lost 3 bases, J lost 7 bases, and 13 bases lay in between. This CDR3 has 14 residues. The CDR3 sequence: CASSLGQGAQPQHF. The CDR3 region has the DNA TGTGCCAGCAGCTTGGGGCAAGGGGCCCAGCCCCAGCATTTT.

The chain has TRBV27 and TRBJ2-1, with D tentatively TRBD1 (5 bases). The CDR3 extends over 12 amino acids. V was pared by 0 bases and J by 12 bases, with 9 bases between. From germline, CDR1 is MNHEY and CDR2 SMNVEV (reference sequence). CDR3 nucleotide sequence: TGTGCCAGCAGTTTATCGTTACAGGTGCAGTTCTTC. Translating gives CASSLSLQVQFF.

Ten or more counts support this clonotype. The chain recombines TRBV18 with TRBJ2-5; weak D call: TRBD1 (5 bases). Per the germline V gene, CDR1 is KGHSH and CDR2 is LQKENI. V lost 1 base, J lost 2 bases, and 8 bases lay in between. The CDR3 spans 14 residues. The CDR3: CASSPQGPQETQYF. Written as DNA, the CDR3 is TGTGCCAGCTCACCACAGGGGCCTCAAGAGACCCAGTACTTC.